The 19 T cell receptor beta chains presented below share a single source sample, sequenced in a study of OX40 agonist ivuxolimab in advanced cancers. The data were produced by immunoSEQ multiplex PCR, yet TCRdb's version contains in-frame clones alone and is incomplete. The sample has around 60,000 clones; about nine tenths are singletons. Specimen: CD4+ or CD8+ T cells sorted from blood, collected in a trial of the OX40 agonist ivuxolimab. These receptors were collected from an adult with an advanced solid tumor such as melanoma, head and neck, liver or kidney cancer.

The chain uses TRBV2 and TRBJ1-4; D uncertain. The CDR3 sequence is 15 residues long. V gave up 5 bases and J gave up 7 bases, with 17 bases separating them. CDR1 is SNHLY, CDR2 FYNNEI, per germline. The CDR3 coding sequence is TGTGCCAGCAGTCGTCCCTCCACCGAAGGTGAAAAACTGTTTTTT. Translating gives CASSRPSTEGEKLFF.

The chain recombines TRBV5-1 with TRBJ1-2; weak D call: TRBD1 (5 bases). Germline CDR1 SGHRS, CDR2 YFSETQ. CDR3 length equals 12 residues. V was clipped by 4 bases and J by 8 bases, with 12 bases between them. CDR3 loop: CASSGTLEGYTF. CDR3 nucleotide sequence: TGCGCCAGCAGCGGGACGCTGGAGGGCTACACCTTC.

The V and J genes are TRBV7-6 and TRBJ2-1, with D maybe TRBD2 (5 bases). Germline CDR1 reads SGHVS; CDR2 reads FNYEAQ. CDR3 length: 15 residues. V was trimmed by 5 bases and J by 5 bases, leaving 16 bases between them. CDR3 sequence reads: CASSLGVVGNNEQFF. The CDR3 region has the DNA TGTGCCAGCAGCCTGGGAGTTGTAGGGAACAATGAGCAGTTCTTC.

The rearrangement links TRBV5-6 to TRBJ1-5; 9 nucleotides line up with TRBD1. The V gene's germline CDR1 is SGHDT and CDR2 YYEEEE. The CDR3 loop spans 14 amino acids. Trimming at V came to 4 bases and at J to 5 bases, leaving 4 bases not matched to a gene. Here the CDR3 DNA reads TGTGCCAGCAGCAAGGGACAGGGCTATCAGCCCCAGCATTTT. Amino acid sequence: CASSKGQGYQPQHF.

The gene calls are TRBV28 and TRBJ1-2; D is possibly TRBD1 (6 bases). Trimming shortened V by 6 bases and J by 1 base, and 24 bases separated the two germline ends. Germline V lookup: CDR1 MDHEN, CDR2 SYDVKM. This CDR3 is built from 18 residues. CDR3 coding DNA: TGTGCCAGCAGGCGCCGGCGGGGGGGCCCCTTCTTTAACTATGGCTACACCTTC. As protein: CASRRRRGGPFFNYGYTF.

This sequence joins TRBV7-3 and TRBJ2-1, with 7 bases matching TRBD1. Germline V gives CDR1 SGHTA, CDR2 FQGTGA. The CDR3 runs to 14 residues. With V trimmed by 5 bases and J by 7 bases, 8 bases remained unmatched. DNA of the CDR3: TGTGCCAGCAGCGCCCCTGACAGGGAGAATGAGCAGTTCTTC. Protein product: CASSAPDRENEQFF.

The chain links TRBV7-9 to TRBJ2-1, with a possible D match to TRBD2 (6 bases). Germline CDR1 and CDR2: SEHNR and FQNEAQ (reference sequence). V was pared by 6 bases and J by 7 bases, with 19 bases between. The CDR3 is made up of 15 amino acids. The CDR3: CASSREGLWGNEQFF. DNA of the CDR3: TGTGCCAGCAGTCGTGAGGGACTCTGGGGAAATGAGCAGTTCTTC.

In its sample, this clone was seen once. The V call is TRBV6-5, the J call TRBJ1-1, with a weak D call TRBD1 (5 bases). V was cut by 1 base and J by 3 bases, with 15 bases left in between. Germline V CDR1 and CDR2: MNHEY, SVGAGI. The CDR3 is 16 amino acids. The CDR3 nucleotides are TGTGCCAGCAGTTACTTCGGTCTTGGGGCGGACACTGAAGCTTTCTTT. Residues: CASSYFGLGADTEAFF.

The CDR3 reads CASSPLSPGQGSEQFF. In DNA form, the CDR3 reads TGTGCCAGCAGCCCGCTCAGCCCGGGACAGGGGAGTGAGCAGTTCTTC. The genes are TRBV5-4 and TRBJ2-1; TRBD1 matches 10 bases. This CDR3 has 16 residues. In germline, CDR1 is SGHNT, CDR2 YYREEE (reference sequence). Trimming took 4 bases from V and 9 from J; bases not matched to a gene: 13.

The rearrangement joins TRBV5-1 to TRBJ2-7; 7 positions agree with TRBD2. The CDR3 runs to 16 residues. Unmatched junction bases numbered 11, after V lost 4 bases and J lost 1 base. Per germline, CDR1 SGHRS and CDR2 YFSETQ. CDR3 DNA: TGCGCCAGCAGCCCCGTTGGAGGGAGGGCGTCCTACGAGCAGTACTTC. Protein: CASSPVGGRASYEQYF.

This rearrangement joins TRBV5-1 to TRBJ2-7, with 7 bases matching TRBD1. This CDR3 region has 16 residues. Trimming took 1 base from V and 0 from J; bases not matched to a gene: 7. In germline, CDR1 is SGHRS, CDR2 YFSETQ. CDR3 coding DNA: TGCGCCAGCAGCTTGTTAGGGGGACAGAGCTCCTACGAGCAGTACTTC. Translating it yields CASSLLGGQSSYEQYF.

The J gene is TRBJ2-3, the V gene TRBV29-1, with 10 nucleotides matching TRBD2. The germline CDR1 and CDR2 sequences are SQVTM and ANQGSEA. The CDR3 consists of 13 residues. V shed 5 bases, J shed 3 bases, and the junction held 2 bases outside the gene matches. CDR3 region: CSVSGLATDTQYF. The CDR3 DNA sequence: TGCAGCGTTTCGGGACTAGCGACAGATACGCAGTATTTT.

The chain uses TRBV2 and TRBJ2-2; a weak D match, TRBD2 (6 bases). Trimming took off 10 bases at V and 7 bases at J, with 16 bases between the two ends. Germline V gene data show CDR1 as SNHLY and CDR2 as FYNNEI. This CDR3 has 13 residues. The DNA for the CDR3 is TGTGCCACCAACAGTGGAGGGGTCGGGGAGCTGTTTTTT. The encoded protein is CATNSGGVGELFF.

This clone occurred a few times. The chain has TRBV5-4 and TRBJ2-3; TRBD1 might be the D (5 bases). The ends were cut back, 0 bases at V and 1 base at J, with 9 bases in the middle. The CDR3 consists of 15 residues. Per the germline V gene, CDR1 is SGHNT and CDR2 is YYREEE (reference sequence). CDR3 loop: CASSLAGSGTDTQYF. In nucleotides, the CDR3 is TGTGCCAGCAGCTTGGCAGGGTCGGGCACAGATACGCAGTATTTT. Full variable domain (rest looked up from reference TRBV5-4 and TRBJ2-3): ETGVTQSPTHLIKTRGQQVTLRCSSQSGHNTVSWYQQALGQGPQFIFQYYREEENGRGNFPPRFSGLQFPNYSSELNVNALELDDSALYLCASSLAGSGTDTQYFGPGTRLTVL.

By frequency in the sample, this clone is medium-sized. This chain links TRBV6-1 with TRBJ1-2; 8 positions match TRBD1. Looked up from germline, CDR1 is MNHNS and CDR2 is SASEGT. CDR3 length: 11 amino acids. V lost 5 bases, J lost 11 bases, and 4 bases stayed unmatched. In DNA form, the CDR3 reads TGTGCCAGCAGTAACAGGGGGTTTTACACCTTC. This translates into CASSNRGFYTF.

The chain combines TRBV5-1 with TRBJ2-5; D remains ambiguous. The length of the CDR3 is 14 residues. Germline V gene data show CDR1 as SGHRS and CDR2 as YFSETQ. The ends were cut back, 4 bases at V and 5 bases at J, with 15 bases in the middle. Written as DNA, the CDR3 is TGCGCCAGCAGCCCCGCGCCATTTTGGGAGACCCAGTACTTC. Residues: CASSPAPFWETQYF.

The CDR3 loop reads CASSELSQGGETQYF. CDR3 bases: TGTGCCAGCAGTGAATTATCCCAGGGAGGCGAGACCCAGTACTTC. The J gene is TRBJ2-5, the V gene TRBV6-1; a weak D match, TRBD2 (6 bases). V was shortened by 2 bases and J by 5 bases, with 15 bases between the two germline ends. The CDR3 has 15 residues. Germline V gene sequence: CDR1 MNHNS, CDR2 SASEGT.

CDR3 nucleotides: TGTGCCAGCAGTTTCGGGGCAACTAATGAAAAACTGTTTTTT. Translation: CASSFGATNEKLFF. This rearrangement joins TRBV28 to TRBJ1-4; D not certain. V was clipped by 3 bases and J by 0 bases, with 5 bases between them. The CDR3 has 14 amino acids. Germline CDR1 and CDR2: MDHEN and SYDVKM.

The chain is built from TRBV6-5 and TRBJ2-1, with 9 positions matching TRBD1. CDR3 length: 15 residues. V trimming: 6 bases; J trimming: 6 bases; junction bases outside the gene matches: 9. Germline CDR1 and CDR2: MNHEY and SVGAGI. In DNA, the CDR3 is TGTGCCAGCAGCACACGGGACAGGGAACCCAATGAGCAGTTCTTC. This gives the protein CASSTRDREPNEQFF.